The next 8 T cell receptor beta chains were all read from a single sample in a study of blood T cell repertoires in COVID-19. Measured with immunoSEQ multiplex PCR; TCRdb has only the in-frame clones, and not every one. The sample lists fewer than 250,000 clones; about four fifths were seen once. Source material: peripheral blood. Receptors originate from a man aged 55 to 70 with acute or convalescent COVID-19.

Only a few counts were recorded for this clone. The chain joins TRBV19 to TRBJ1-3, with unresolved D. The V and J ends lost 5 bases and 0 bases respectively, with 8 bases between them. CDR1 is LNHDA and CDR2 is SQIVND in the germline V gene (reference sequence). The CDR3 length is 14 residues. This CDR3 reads CASSSRDSGNTIYF. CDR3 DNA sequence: TGTGCCAGTAGTTCACGGGACTCTGGAAACACCATATATTTT.

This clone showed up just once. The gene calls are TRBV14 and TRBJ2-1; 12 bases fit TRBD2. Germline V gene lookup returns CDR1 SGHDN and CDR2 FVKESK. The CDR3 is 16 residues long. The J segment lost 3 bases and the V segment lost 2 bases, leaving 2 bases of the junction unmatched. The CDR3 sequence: CASSQRLAGDYNEQFF. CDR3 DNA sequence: TGTGCCAGCAGCCAACGACTAGCGGGAGACTACAATGAGCAGTTCTTC.

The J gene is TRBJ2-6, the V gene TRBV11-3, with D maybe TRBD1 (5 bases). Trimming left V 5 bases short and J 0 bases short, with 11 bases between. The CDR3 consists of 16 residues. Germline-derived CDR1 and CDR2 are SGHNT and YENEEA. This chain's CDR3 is CASSDDSRSGANVLTF. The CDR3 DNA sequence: TGTGCCAGCAGCGATGACAGCCGCTCTGGGGCCAACGTCCTGACTTTC. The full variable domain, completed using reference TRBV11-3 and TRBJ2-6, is EAGVVQSPRYKIIEKKQPVAFWCNPISGHNTLYWYLQNLGQGPELLIRYENEEAVDDSQLPKDRFSAERLKGVDSTLKIQPAELGDSAVYLCASSDDSRSGANVLTFGAGSRLTVL.

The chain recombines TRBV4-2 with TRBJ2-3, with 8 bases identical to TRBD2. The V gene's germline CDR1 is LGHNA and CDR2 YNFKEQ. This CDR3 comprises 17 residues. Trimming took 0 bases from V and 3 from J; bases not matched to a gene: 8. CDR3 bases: TGTGCCAGCAGCCAAGATAAACGGGGGGGCATGACAGATACGCAGTATTTT. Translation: CASSQDKRGGMTDTQYF.

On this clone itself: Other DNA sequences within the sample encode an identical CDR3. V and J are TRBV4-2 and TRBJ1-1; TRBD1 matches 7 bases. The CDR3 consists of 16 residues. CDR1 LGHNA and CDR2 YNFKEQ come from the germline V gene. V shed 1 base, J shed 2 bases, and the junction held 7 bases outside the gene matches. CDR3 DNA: TGTGCCAGCAGCCAAGGAGGGGGCGGACTAAACACTGAAGCTTTCTTT. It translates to CASSQGGGGLNTEAFF.

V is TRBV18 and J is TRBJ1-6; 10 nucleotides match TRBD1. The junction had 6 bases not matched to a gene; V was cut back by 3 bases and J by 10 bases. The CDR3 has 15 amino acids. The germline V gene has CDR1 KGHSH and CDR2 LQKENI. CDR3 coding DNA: TGTGCCAGCTCACCGACAGGGGGCCAGGACTCACCCCTCCACTTT. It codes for CASSPTGGQDSPLHF.

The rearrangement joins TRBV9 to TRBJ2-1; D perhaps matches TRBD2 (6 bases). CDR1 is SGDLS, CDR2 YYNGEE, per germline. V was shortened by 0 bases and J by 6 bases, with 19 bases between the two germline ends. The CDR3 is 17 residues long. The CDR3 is CASSVVGAGRVTNEQFF. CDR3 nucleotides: TGTGCCAGCAGCGTAGTCGGGGCGGGGCGGGTCACCAATGAGCAGTTCTTC.

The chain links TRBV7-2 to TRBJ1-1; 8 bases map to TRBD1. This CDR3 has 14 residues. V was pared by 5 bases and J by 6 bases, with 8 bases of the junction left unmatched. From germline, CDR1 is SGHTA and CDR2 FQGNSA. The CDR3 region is CASSGQGVGAEAFF. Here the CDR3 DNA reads TGTGCCAGCAGCGGACAGGGTGTGGGAGCTGAAGCTTTCTTT.